One sample yielded the 23 T cell receptor beta chains listed below, sequenced in a study of cytomegalovirus exposure and HLA in healthy donors. PCR was performed using 60 Vbeta and 13 Jbeta primers. The protocol was immunoSEQ multiplex PCR, while the TCRdb copy is restricted to in-frame clones and leaves out a portion. The repertoire includes about 130,000 clones, around four fifths of them detected once, and under 6% sits in the top ten. The sample comprised PBMCs. Receptors originate from a young man in good health and CMV-seronegative.

The chain is built from TRBV5-4 and TRBJ2-5; 8 bases are shared with TRBD2. The CDR3 runs to 15 residues. Germline trimming cut 7 bases from V and 5 bases from J; bases unmatched to any gene: 13. CDR1 SGHNT and CDR2 YYREEE come from the germline V gene (reference sequence). The CDR3 is CASRRGGGNLETQYF. CDR3 DNA: TGTGCCAGCCGACGGGGGGGCGGGAATCTGGAGACCCAGTACTTC.

The chain employs TRBV7-9 and TRBJ2-1, with TRBD1 as a possible D gene (5 bases). This CDR3 spans 14 amino acids. V lost 2 bases, J lost 7 bases, and 12 bases lay in between. Per germline, CDR1 SEHNR and CDR2 FQNEAQ (reference sequence). The CDR3 region has the DNA TGTGCCAGCAGCTTACCGGCAGGGCTGAATGAGCAGTTCTTC. The encoded protein is CASSLPAGLNEQFF.

This rearrangement joins TRBV27 to TRBJ2-5, with 8 bases aligning to TRBD2. CDR1 is MNHEY, CDR2 SMNVEV, per germline (reference sequence). The V gene end was trimmed by 6 bases and the J gene end by 7 bases; junction bases not matched to a gene: 16. This CDR3 is built from 16 residues. The CDR3 sequence: CASSPATVRAGGTQYF. The CDR3 DNA reads TGTGCCAGCAGCCCAGCTACGGTCCGGGCGGGGGGGACCCAGTACTTC.

V gene TRBV11-2 combines with J gene TRBJ2-5; 9 bases match TRBD2. CDR3 length equals 13 residues. Trimming cost V 4 bases and J 13 bases; bases outside gene matches: 10. Germline CDR1 SGHAT, CDR2 FQNNGV. CDR3 loop: CASSSHSSGRPYF. The CDR3 DNA reads as TGTGCCAGCAGCTCCCACTCCAGCGGGAGGCCGTACTTC.

The chain has TRBV28 and TRBJ1-5, with 10 bases matching TRBD1. V trimming: 8 bases; J trimming: 3 bases; junction bases outside the gene matches: 10. CDR1 is MDHEN, CDR2 SYDVKM, per germline. This CDR3 contains 16 residues. CDR3 nucleotides: TGTGCCAGCGTACCCTCCGGGACAGGGGACAATCAGCCCCAGCATTTT. The encoded protein is CASVPSGTGDNQPQHF. Using reference TRBV28 and TRBJ1-5 for the parts outside the CDR3, the full variable domain is DVKVTQSSRYLVKRTGEKVFLECVQDMDHENMFWYRQDPGLGLRLIYFSYDVKMKEKGDIPEGYSVSREKKERFSLILESASTNQTSMYLCASVPSGTGDNQPQHFGDGTRLSIL.

Comments on this clone: Mismatch with germline at one junction end may stem from a read error. This chain links TRBV29-1 with TRBJ2-5; 9 positions agree with TRBD2. Per the germline V gene, CDR1 is SQVTM and CDR2 is ANQGSEA. The CDR3 totals 17 residues. In DNA, the CDR3 is TGCAGCGTCGAAGGAGTAGCGGGAGATCGCTTCCAAGAGACCCAGTACTTC. It is translated as CSVEGVAGDRFQETQYF.

In nucleotides, the CDR3 is TGCAGCGCTGAGAGCCTAGCGGGACCCGGGGAGCTGTTTTTT. This translates into CSAESLAGPGELFF. The chain couples TRBV29-1 to TRBJ2-2, with 9 bases lining up with TRBD2. The CDR3 is 14 residues long. J lost 6 bases, V lost 7 bases, and 9 bases had no gene match. The germline V gene encodes CDR1 SQVTM and CDR2 ANQGSEA.

There are a few counts of this clone. V and J are TRBV5-6 and TRBJ1-3; tentatively, D is TRBD1 (5 bases). Trimming shortened V by 6 bases and J by 0 bases, and 16 bases separated the two germline ends. This CDR3 is built from 16 residues. Germline V CDR1 and CDR2: SGHDT, YYEEEE. Here the CDR3 reads CASTLRGHISGNTIYF. DNA of the CDR3: TGTGCCAGCACCCTGCGAGGACACATCTCTGGAAACACCATATATTTT.

The chain links TRBV6-6 to TRBJ1-1; possible D gene TRBD1, 6 bases. The CDR3 totals 13 residues. Germline loops: CDR1 MNHNY, CDR2 SVGAGI (reference sequence). With 6 bases removed from V and 6 bases from J, the gap between germline ends came to 14 bases. DNA of the CDR3: TGTGCCAGCAGACCCGGGACATTCTCTGAAGCTTTCTTT. Encoded protein: CASRPGTFSEAFF.

The rearrangement uses TRBV7-2 and TRBJ1-2; 7 nucleotides agree with TRBD1. The V and J ends lost 1 base and 4 bases, in that order; junction bases with no gene match: 6. From germline, CDR1 is SGHTA and CDR2 FQGNSA. CDR3 length: 15 amino acids. CDR3 coding DNA: TGTGCCAGCAGCTTAGAACAGGGGCCCTTCTATGGCTACACCTTC. Its translation is CASSLEQGPFYGYTF.

The V call is TRBV7-9, the J call TRBJ2-3; 10 bases line up with TRBD2. This CDR3 is built from 17 residues. V lost 5 bases and J lost 6; bases outside the gene matches: 14. Germline CDR1 is SEHNR and CDR2 is FQNEAQ (reference sequence). The CDR3 DNA follows: TGTGCCAGCAGCATACTAGCGGGAATGGAATGGCCCGATACGCAGTATTTT. Translated: CASSILAGMEWPDTQYF.

This clone showed up just once. The chain carries TRBV5-1 and TRBJ2-1; tentatively, D is TRBD2 (5 bases). Germline CDR1 is SGHRS and CDR2 is YFSETQ. The V and J ends lost 0 bases and 10 bases respectively, with 11 bases between them. The CDR3 extends over 13 amino acids. CDR3 bases: TGCGCCAGCAGCTTGGCTGAGGGATTGGAGCAGTTCTTC. Its translation is CASSLAEGLEQFF.

CDR3 region: CASSVPRDTTNTGELFF. The CDR3 bases are TGTGCCAGCAGCGTTCCCCGGGACACTACGAACACCGGGGAGCTGTTTTTT. This chain connects TRBV9 to TRBJ2-2; D may be TRBD1 (6 bases). Germline CDR1 reads SGDLS; CDR2 reads YYNGEE. Trimming removed 2 bases at V and 0 bases at J, with 14 bases between. This CDR3 region has 17 residues.

The chain uses TRBV5-1 and TRBJ2-7; 7 bases fit TRBD2. This CDR3 has 14 amino acids. After removal of 1 base from V and 4 bases from J, the junction contained 5 bases not matched to a gene. The germline V gene has CDR1 SGHRS and CDR2 YFSETQ. The CDR3: CASSLWGGNYEQYF. CDR3 in DNA: TGCGCCAGCAGCTTGTGGGGGGGAAATTACGAGCAGTACTTC.

In its sample, this clone was seen a few times. The CDR3, as DNA: TGTGCCATCAGTGAGAGAAGGACAGGGGACTATGGCTACACCTTC. Protein: CAISERRTGDYGYTF. The V and J genes are TRBV10-3 and TRBJ1-2; 9 nucleotides agree with TRBD1. From germline, CDR1 is ENHRY and CDR2 SYGVKD. Germline trimming cut 2 bases from V and 3 bases from J; bases unmatched to any gene: 4. The CDR3 covers 15 residues.

V is TRBV27 and J is TRBJ1-1, with D maybe TRBD1 (5 bases). This CDR3 is 15 amino acids long. Germline loops: CDR1 MNHEY, CDR2 SMNVEV (reference sequence). Between the trimmed V and J ends, which lost 3 bases and 2 bases, there was a span of 13 bases. The CDR3 spells CASSFQWTRNTEAFF. The CDR3 coding sequence is TGTGCCAGCAGTTTCCAGTGGACAAGAAACACTGAAGCTTTCTTT.

This chain joins TRBV6-5 and TRBJ2-5, with a possible D match to TRBD2 (6 bases). The CDR3 has 15 amino acids. Between the trimmed V and J ends, which lost 3 bases and 2 bases, there was a span of 13 bases. Germline V lookup: CDR1 MNHEY, CDR2 SVGAGI. CDR3 sequence reads: CASSYYPGAQETQYF. CDR3 in DNA: TGTGCCAGCAGTTATTACCCGGGAGCTCAAGAGACCCAGTACTTC.

This clone was found a few times. The CDR3 coding sequence is TGTGCCATCAGTGAGTCCAGGGTTGGGAATCAGCCCCAGCATTTT. This codes for CAISESRVGNQPQHF. The chain recombines TRBV10-3 with TRBJ1-5; D possibly corresponds to TRBD1 (5 bases). The germline V gene encodes CDR1 ENHRY and CDR2 SYGVKD. This CDR3 is built from 15 residues. Trimming took off 0 bases at V and 4 bases at J, with 10 bases between the two ends.

This clone was recorded a few times. The chain uses TRBV9 and TRBJ2-1; 9 bases fit TRBD2. Unmatched junction bases numbered 6, after V lost 4 bases and J lost 7 bases. Germline V gene sequence: CDR1 SGDLS, CDR2 YYNGEE. This CDR3 is built from 14 residues. The CDR3 region is CASSRAGGPNEQFF. CDR3 coding DNA: TGTGCCAGCAGCAGGGCGGGAGGGCCTAATGAGCAGTTCTTC.

This chain links TRBV18 with TRBJ1-1, with D unresolved. Germline CDR1 is KGHSH and CDR2 is LQKENI. Trimming cost V 2 bases and J 7 bases, with 11 bases left between them. This CDR3 comprises 13 residues. Written as DNA, the CDR3 is TGTGCCAGCTCACCATCCTCCTTATTTGAAGCTTTCTTT. It encodes CASSPSSLFEAFF.

The gene calls are TRBV29-1 and TRBJ1-1; unclear D gene. The length of the CDR3 is 12 residues. V lost 7 bases and J 8 bases, leaving 17 bases between the germline ends. The V gene's germline CDR1 is SQVTM and CDR2 ANQGSEA. The CDR3 sequence is CSARRAVGEAFF. CDR3 bases: TGCAGCGCACGGAGGGCGGTGGGGGAAGCTTTCTTT.

This chain links TRBV5-1 with TRBJ2-7, with 7 bases lining up with TRBD1. CDR1 is SGHRS and CDR2 is YFSETQ in the germline V gene. V trimming: 4 bases; J trimming: 2 bases; junction bases outside the gene matches: 9. The CDR3 totals 15 residues. The CDR3: CASSPQGVGAYEQYF. The CDR3 nucleotides are TGCGCCAGCAGCCCGCAGGGGGTAGGCGCCTACGAGCAGTACTTC. The full variable domain, in which reference TRBV5-1 and TRBJ2-7 provide the parts outside the CDR3, is KAGVTQTPRYLIKTRGQQVTLSCSPISGHRSVSWYQQTPGQGLQFLFEYFSETQRNKGNFPGRFSGRQFSNSRSEMNVSTLELGDSALYLCASSPQGVGAYEQYFGPGTRLTVT.

This clone came up a few times. This rearrangement joins TRBV29-1 to TRBJ2-1, with D tentatively TRBD1 (6 bases). The V gene lost 6 bases and the J gene lost 7 bases, with 13 bases spanning the gap. Germline V gives CDR1 SQVTM, CDR2 ANQGSEA. CDR3 size: 12 residues. CDR3 protein: CSVESDRNEQFF. The CDR3, as DNA: TGCAGCGTCGAATCCGACAGGAATGAGCAGTTCTTC.